This T cell receptor (beta chain) originates from a study of blood T cell repertoires in COVID-19. Overall study context: Samples of COVID-19 (acute and convalescent) were obtained from the United States, Italy and Spain.

Profiled with immunoSEQ multiplex PCR; TCRdb holds only in-frame clones, not every one. The sample has some 330,000 clones; more than 75% are singletons. The CDR3 contains 15 residues. J was trimmed by 3 bases and V by 6 bases; bases with no gene match: 8. In germline, CDR1 is SQVTM, CDR2 ANQGSEA. The sample was peripheral blood. The clonotype was recovered from a woman in her fifties or sixties with active or convalescent COVID-19. The V and J genes are TRBV29-1 and TRBJ2-3, with TRBD1 matching over 11 bases. CDR3 DNA sequence: TGCAGCGTCCGATACCGGGACAGGGGGACAGATACGCAGTATTTT. This translates into CSVRYRDRGTDTQYF.